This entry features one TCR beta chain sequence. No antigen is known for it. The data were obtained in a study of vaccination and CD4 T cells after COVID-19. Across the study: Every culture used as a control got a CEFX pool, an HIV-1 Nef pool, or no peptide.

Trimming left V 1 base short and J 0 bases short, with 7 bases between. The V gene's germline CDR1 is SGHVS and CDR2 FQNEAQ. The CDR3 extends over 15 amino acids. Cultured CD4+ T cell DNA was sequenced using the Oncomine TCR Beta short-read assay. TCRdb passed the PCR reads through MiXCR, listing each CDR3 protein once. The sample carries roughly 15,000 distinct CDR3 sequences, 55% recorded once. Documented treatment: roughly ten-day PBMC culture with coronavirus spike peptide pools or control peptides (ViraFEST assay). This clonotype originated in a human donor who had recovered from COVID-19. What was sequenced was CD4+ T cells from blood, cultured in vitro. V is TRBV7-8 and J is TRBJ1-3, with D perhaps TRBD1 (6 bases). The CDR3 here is CASSLDRVSGNTIYF. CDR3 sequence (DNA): TGTGCCAGCAGCTTAGACAGGGTCTCTGGAAACACCATATATTTT.